Following are 30 T cell receptor beta chains from one sample sequenced in a study of a mutant IDH1 vaccine in newly diagnosed glioma. The time point denotes: baseline, week 1 (first vaccination visit). The treatment: pre-vaccination baseline after standard-of-care therapy. Using immunoSEQ multiplex PCR, the repertoire was profiled, and TCRdb retains in-frame clones only, with some absent. The sample has 59,000 or so clones; approximately 91% are singletons. Sequenced here: PBMCs, sampled from a glioma patient treated with radiotherapy, temozolomide or both. The receptors originated from a middle-aged man with glioma.

The chain uses TRBV13 and TRBJ2-7; a weak D match, TRBD2 (6 bases). V lost 3 bases to trimming and J lost 2 bases, with 11 bases between them. This CDR3 region has 14 residues. Looked up from germline, CDR1 is PRHDT and CDR2 is FYEKMQ (reference sequence). The DNA for the CDR3 is TGTGCCAGCAGCTTGCGGGACCCGACCTACGAGCAGTACTTC. Encoded protein: CASSLRDPTYEQYF.

The chain couples TRBV4-2 to TRBJ2-5; D remains ambiguous. Trimming took off 6 bases at V and 5 bases at J, with 10 bases between the two ends. Germline CDR1 LGHNA, CDR2 YNFKEQ. The CDR3 covers 12 residues. CDR3 nucleotides: TGTGCCAGCAGTGACCCTCGGGAGACCCAGTACTTC. Encoded protein: CASSDPRETQYF.

V and J are TRBV19 and TRBJ2-1; 7 bases are a match to TRBD2. The CDR3 sequence is 15 residues long. The V gene end was trimmed by 1 base and the J gene end by 8 bases; junction bases not matched to a gene: 8. Germline V gives CDR1 LNHDA, CDR2 SQIVND (reference sequence). The DNA for the CDR3 is TGTGCCAGTAGTATAGGTCGGGGGGAATACTATGAGCAGTTCTTC. This codes for CASSIGRGEYYEQFF. Full variable domain (remainder filled in from reference TRBV19 and TRBJ2-1): DGGITQSPKYLFRKEGQNVTLSCEQNLNHDAMYWYRQDPGQGLRLIYYSQIVNDFQKGDIAEGYSVSREKKESFPLTVTSAQKNPTAFYLCASSIGRGEYYEQFFGPGTRLTVL.

The V call is TRBV12-5, the J call TRBJ1-2; 8 nucleotides align to TRBD1. The junction had 2 bases not matched to a gene; V was cut back by 5 bases and J by 3 bases. Germline V lookup: CDR1 LGHNT, CDR2 FRNRAP. There are 13 residues in the CDR3. CDR3 sequence (DNA): TGTGCTAGTGGTCAGGACAGGGACTATGGCTACACCTTC. The encoded protein is CASGQDRDYGYTF.

The genes are TRBV10-3 and TRBJ2-7; TRBD1 aligns across 8 bases. CDR1 and CDR2 from the germline V gene are ENHRY and SYGVKD. The CDR3 loop spans 15 amino acids. V gave up 7 bases and J gave up 0 bases; unmatched junction bases: 8. The CDR3 region is CAIMGTGTGSYEQYF. The CDR3 DNA reads as TGTGCCATCATGGGGACCGGGACAGGCTCCTACGAGCAGTACTTC.

This sequence joins TRBV7-6 and TRBJ2-7; maybe TRBD2 (7 bases). CDR1 and CDR2 (germline): SGHVS, FNYEAQ. The V and J ends lost 1 base and 3 bases respectively, with 13 bases between them. This CDR3 has 15 residues. The CDR3 spells CASSLGGGVGYEQYF. As DNA, the CDR3 is TGTGCCAGCAGCTTAGGAGGGGGGGTGGGCTACGAGCAGTACTTC.

The chain links TRBV28 to TRBJ2-5; D may be TRBD1 or TRBD2 (5 bases each). Trimming stripped 8 bases from V and 5 bases from J, with 18 bases between. Looked up from germline, CDR1 is MDHEN and CDR2 is SYDVKM. The CDR3 contains 14 residues. The DNA for the CDR3 is TGTGCCAGCTCAATACGGGGACGAATGGAGACCCAGTACTTC. This translates into CASSIRGRMETQYF.

The V call is TRBV19, the J call TRBJ1-1; D is unclear. The CDR3 spans 14 residues. Germline V gene lookup returns CDR1 LNHDA and CDR2 SQIVND (reference sequence). The germline V and J ends were trimmed by 1 base and 1 base, with 7 bases remaining between them. The CDR3 is CASSIGYANTEAFF. DNA for the CDR3: TGTGCCAGTAGTATAGGATATGCGAACACTGAAGCTTTCTTT.

The V call is TRBV5-6, the J call TRBJ1-2; D unresolved. Deletions cut 2 bases from V and 6 bases from J, with 23 bases between. Germline CDR1 reads SGHDT; CDR2 reads YYEEEE. This CDR3 comprises 17 residues. Here the CDR3 reads CASSLLHRRITKDGYTF. The CDR3 coding sequence is TGTGCCAGCAGCTTACTCCATCGACGGATAACAAAGGATGGCTACACCTTC.

This chain joins TRBV9 and TRBJ1-4; 9 bases match TRBD1. Trimming cost V 4 bases and J 5 bases; bases outside gene matches: 6. Germline V gene lookup returns CDR1 SGDLS and CDR2 YYNGEE. The CDR3 runs 15 residues. The CDR3: CASSPAGTGNEKLFF. Here the CDR3 DNA reads TGTGCCAGCAGCCCCGCCGGGACAGGGAATGAAAAACTGTTTTTT. The full variable domain, its missing parts supplied by reference TRBV9 and TRBJ1-4, is DSGVTQTPKHLITATGQRVTLRCSPRSGDLSVYWYQQSLDQGLQFLIQYYNGEERAKGNILERFSAQQFPDLHSELNLSSLELGDSALYFCASSPAGTGNEKLFFGSGTQLSVL.

The V gene is TRBV7-9, the J gene TRBJ1-2; 8 bases fit TRBD1. CDR3 length: 15 residues. The germline V gene has CDR1 SEHNR and CDR2 FQNEAQ (reference sequence). V shed 6 bases and J 4 bases; nucleotides not matched to a gene: 10. The CDR3 loop is CASRTGAAALYGYTF. Here the CDR3 DNA reads TGTGCCAGCAGGACAGGGGCCGCAGCTCTCTATGGCTACACCTTC.

This chain joins TRBV5-1 and TRBJ2-2, with 7 bases identical to TRBD1. Trimming at V came to 4 bases and at J to 0 bases, leaving 6 bases not matched to a gene. Germline-derived CDR1 and CDR2 are SGHRS and YFSETQ. This CDR3 spans 16 amino acids. CDR3 DNA: TGCGCCAGCAGCCAACAGGGGCCCGCGAACACCGGGGAGCTGTTTTTT. The encoded protein is CASSQQGPANTGELFF.

This chain joins TRBV4-2 and TRBJ1-2, with 12 bases matching TRBD1. J gave up 0 bases and V 2 bases, and 4 bases lay outside the gene matches. Germline V CDR1 and CDR2: LGHNA, YNFKEQ. The CDR3 covers 17 residues. In DNA, the CDR3 is TGTGCCAGCAGCCAAAGGGACAGGGGGCCCGCTAACTATGGCTACACCTTC. It translates to CASSQRDRGPANYGYTF.

The rearrangement links TRBV7-9 to TRBJ1-1; the D is unclear. V was clipped by 5 bases and J by 3 bases, with 7 bases between them. The CDR3 contains 12 residues. Germline CDR1 is SEHNR and CDR2 is FQNEAQ (reference sequence). The CDR3 loop is CASSTVYTEAFF. The CDR3 bases are TGTGCCAGCAGCACTGTTTACACTGAAGCTTTCTTT.

The chain has TRBV7-8 and TRBJ1-5, with 7 bases matching TRBD1. V trimming: 5 bases; J trimming: 8 bases; junction bases outside the gene matches: 12. The CDR3 consists of 15 residues. The V gene's germline CDR1 is SGHVS and CDR2 FQNEAQ. This CDR3 is CASSIATGAMEPQHF. DNA for the CDR3: TGTGCCAGCAGCATTGCTACAGGGGCCATGGAGCCCCAGCATTTT.

This sequence joins TRBV18 and TRBJ1-2, with D unresolved. CDR1 KGHSH and CDR2 LQKENI come from the germline V gene. Trimming stripped 4 bases from V and 8 bases from J, with 8 bases between. The CDR3 spans 11 residues. In DNA form, the CDR3 reads TGTGCCAGCTCACAGGGTGAGGGCTACACCTTC. It specifies CASSQGEGYTF.

This sequence joins TRBV7-2 and TRBJ1-5, with a weak D call TRBD1 (5 bases). CDR1 and CDR2 (germline): SGHTA, FQGNSA. The ends were cut back, 0 bases at V and 9 bases at J, with 9 bases in the middle. The CDR3 loop spans 13 amino acids. The CDR3 region is CASSLAGVGPQHF. CDR3 coding DNA: TGTGCCAGCAGCTTAGCAGGGGTCGGGCCCCAGCATTTT.

The chain combines TRBV30 with TRBJ1-1; no clear D. The CDR3 runs 14 residues. Germline CDR1 GTSNPN, CDR2 SVGIG (reference sequence). V lost 0 bases to trimming and J lost 3 bases, with 11 bases between them. The CDR3 reads CAWSVRPADTEAFF. The CDR3 DNA reads as TGTGCCTGGAGTGTTAGGCCAGCGGACACTGAAGCTTTCTTT.

The chain joins TRBV21-1 to TRBJ1-2. TRBV21-1 corresponds to a pseudogene. This CDR3 contains 11 residues. CDR3 in DNA: TGTGCCAGCCCCGGCCCCCCGGGCTACACCTTC. Amino acids: CASPGPPGYTF.

A single count supports this clone. This sequence joins TRBV19 and TRBJ1-5; D remains unclear. Trimming shortened V by 3 bases and J by 0 bases, and 0 bases separated the two germline ends. CDR1 is LNHDA and CDR2 is SQIVND in the germline V gene (reference sequence). This CDR3 spans 12 amino acids. In DNA form, the CDR3 reads TGTGCCAGTAGTATTAGCAATCAGCCCCAGCATTTT. Translating it yields CASSISNQPQHF.

The chain links TRBV2 to TRBJ1-2; the D gene is possibly TRBD1 (5 bases). The CDR3 contains 13 residues. Germline V CDR1 and CDR2: SNHLY, FYNNEI. V lost 7 bases to trimming and J lost 8 bases, with 17 bases between them. CDR3 loop: CASTPFPGSGYTF. In DNA form, the CDR3 reads TGTGCCAGCACCCCATTTCCAGGGAGCGGCTACACCTTC.

CDR3 DNA: TGTGCCAGCAGCTTAGCGCACAGGGGAAATGAAGCTTTCTTT. Its protein is CASSLAHRGNEAFF. The rearrangement links TRBV11-1 to TRBJ1-1; the match to TRBD1 covers 7 bases. V trimming: 0 bases; J trimming: 7 bases; junction bases outside the gene matches: 5. CDR1 is SGHAT and CDR2 is FQDESV in the germline V gene (reference sequence). The CDR3 is 14 residues long.

The V gene is TRBV11-2, the J gene TRBJ2-3, with 8 bases lining up with TRBD1. The V segment lost 2 bases and the J segment 0 bases; nucleotides outside the gene matches: 1. Germline assignment: CDR1 SGHAT and CDR2 FQNNGV. The CDR3 runs to 15 residues. The CDR3 region is CASSLQGASTDTQYF. The CDR3 bases are TGTGCCAGCAGCTTACAGGGGGCTAGCACAGATACGCAGTATTTT. Full variable domain (rest looked up from reference TRBV11-2 and TRBJ2-3): EAGVAQSPRYKIIEKRQSVAFWCNPISGHATLYWYQQILGQGPKLLIQFQNNGVVDDSQLPKDRFSAERLKGVDSTLKIQPAKLEDSAVYLCASSLQGASTDTQYFGPGTRLTVL.

The chain couples TRBV5-4 to TRBJ1-1; possible D gene TRBD1, 5 bases. Trimming removed 4 bases at V and 4 bases at J, with 14 bases between. This CDR3 spans 14 amino acids. CDR1 and CDR2 (germline): SGHNT, YYREEE (reference sequence). CDR3 in DNA: TGTGCCAGCAGCCTGGGGGGGGGTCTCACTGAAGCTTTCTTT. Its protein is CASSLGGGLTEAFF.

The rearrangement uses TRBV4-3 and TRBJ1-5; D might be TRBD1 (6 bases). This CDR3 has 16 amino acids. The germline V gene has CDR1 LGHNA and CDR2 YSLEER. With 1 base removed from V and 6 bases from J, the gap between germline ends came to 16 bases. The CDR3 region is CASSQGLTGARQPQHF. The CDR3 DNA sequence: TGCGCCAGCAGCCAAGGCCTGACAGGTGCTCGTCAGCCCCAGCATTTT.

J is TRBJ1-5 and V is TRBV19, with unresolved D. The ends were cut back, 3 bases at V and 7 bases at J, with 13 bases in the middle. Germline assignment: CDR1 LNHDA and CDR2 SQIVND (reference sequence). The CDR3 consists of 14 residues. The CDR3 nucleotides are TGTGCCAGTAGTATCGGACCCGGGAGACAGCCCCAGCATTTT. This translates into CASSIGPGRQPQHF.

The J gene is TRBJ1-1, the V gene TRBV6-5; 9 positions agree with TRBD1. Trimming took 7 bases from V and 0 from J; bases not matched to a gene: 3. In germline, CDR1 is MNHEY, CDR2 SVGAGI. The CDR3 totals 14 residues. CDR3 nucleotides: TGTGCCAGCACCCGGGACAGGGTGAACACTGAAGCTTTCTTT. As protein: CASTRDRVNTEAFF.

The gene calls are TRBV6-5 and TRBJ2-5; 7 bases align to TRBD2. The germline CDR1 and CDR2 sequences are MNHEY and SVGAGI. The V and J ends lost 0 bases and 2 bases, in that order; junction bases with no gene match: 3. The CDR3 runs 15 residues. This CDR3 reads CASSYSGGDQETQYF. In nucleotides, the CDR3 is TGTGCCAGCAGTTACTCGGGGGGGGATCAAGAGACCCAGTACTTC.

The gene calls are TRBV11-1 and TRBJ2-7, with 11 bases fitting TRBD2. The length of the CDR3 is 14 residues. Unmatched junction bases numbered 0, after V lost 2 bases and J lost 3 bases. CDR1 SGHAT and CDR2 FQDESV come from the germline V gene (reference sequence). For the CDR3, the DNA is TGTGCCAGCAGCTTACTAGCGGGGGGCTACGAGCAGTACTTC. It translates to CASSLLAGGYEQYF. Combining the CDR3 with reference TRBV11-1 and TRBJ2-7 gives the whole variable domain EAEVAQSPRYKITEKSQAVAFWCDPISGHATLYWYRQILGQGPELLVQFQDESVVDDSQLPKDRFSAERLKGVDSTLKIQPAELGDSAMYLCASSLLAGGYEQYFGPGTRLTVT.

The rearrangement uses TRBV28 and TRBJ2-7, with a tentative D call TRBD2 (5 bases). V lost 2 bases to trimming and J lost 2 bases, with 7 bases between them. CDR1 and CDR2 (germline): MDHEN, SYDVKM. This CDR3 comprises 13 residues. This CDR3 reads CASSLAGPYEQYF. The CDR3 DNA reads TGTGCCAGCAGTTTAGCGGGCCCCTACGAGCAGTACTTC.